This T cell receptor (beta chain) is drawn from a study of T cell repertoires in cytomegalovirus infection. Study-wide context: Recently identified HLA-C-restricted CMV epitopes were among the peptides used. It was the public TCR beta signatures that indicated both CMV infection and matching HLA type. Whole-study findings and limits: Clonotypes of TCR beta that were HLA-C-restricted and CMV-specific dominated the ex vivo response. Of the TCR beta families, the public ones yielded a cumulative frequency that identified carriers of CMV plus the relevant HLA.

Remarks on this clonotype: Its specificity is unknown.

TCRdb used MiXCR to reprocess the reads, holding one entry per CDR3 protein. The repertoire has hundreds of thousands of distinct CDR3 sequences, 30% to 35% of them found once; the top ten carry roughly an eighth. This sample comprised cultured CD8+ T cells from PBMCs, obtained from culture after CMV antigen stimulation. The source of this sequence is a human donor in good health (CMV status not recorded). Some clones in this sample may be carry-over from other donors' samples.

The CDR3 DNA is TGTGCCAGCAGCTTGGGTCTTTTAGCTAACTATGGCTACACCTTC. Amino acids: CASSLGLLANYGYTF. The gene calls are TRBV5-8 and TRBJ1-2; D remains unclear. From germline, CDR1 is SGHTS and CDR2 YDEGEE. V was clipped by 0 bases and J by 0 bases, with 9 bases between them. The CDR3 totals 15 residues.